The 11 T cell receptor beta chains below come from one sample, sequenced in a study of graft-versus-host responses after intestinal transplantation. Clones were read by immunoSEQ multiplex PCR, and TCRdb kept only the in-frame ones, dropping some. This sample has approximately 70,000 clones; approximately 92% occur once, and the top ten carry approximately 6.3%. The sample here was bone marrow, taken 734 days after intestinal transplantation. The receptors originated from a human patient who received an intestinal transplant, so some T cells may come from the graft donor.

V gene TRBV7-3 combines with J gene TRBJ2-1; D perhaps matches TRBD2 (7 bases). Germline V gene sequence: CDR1 SGHTA, CDR2 FQGTGA. The CDR3 covers 15 residues. V dropped 3 bases and J dropped 8 bases, with 17 bases sitting between them. CDR3 sequence (DNA): TGTGCCAGCAGCTTGACCGGGGGGCGCACGGATGAGCAGTTCTTC. As protein: CASSLTGGRTDEQFF.

This chain uses TRBV7-3 with TRBJ1-1, with D tentatively TRBD1 (5 bases). The V end was cut by 1 base, the J end by 1 base, with 10 bases between. Germline lookup yields CDR1 SGHTA and CDR2 FQGTGA. The CDR3 covers 15 residues. The CDR3 DNA is TGTGCCAGCAGCTTAAATGGGGGAGAGAACACTGAAGCTTTCTTT. Protein: CASSLNGGENTEAFF. The entire variable domain, with the rest obtained from reference TRBV7-3 and TRBJ1-1, is as follows: GAGVSQTPSNKVTEKGKYVELRCDPISGHTALYWYRQSLGQGPEFLIYFQGTGAADDSGLPNDRFFAVRPEGSVSTLKIQRTERGDSAVYLCASSLNGGENTEAFFGQGTRLTVV.

J is TRBJ2-7 and V is TRBV13, with 15 bases aligning to TRBD2. Germline trimming cut 5 bases from V and 4 bases from J; bases unmatched to any gene: 6. There are 16 residues in the CDR3. Germline CDR1 reads PRHDT; CDR2 reads FYEKMQ (reference sequence). Here the CDR3 reads CASSRAGTSGRYEQYF. For the CDR3, the DNA is TGTGCCAGCAGCCGGGCCGGGACTAGCGGGAGGTACGAGCAGTACTTC.

This rearrangement joins TRBV5-1 to TRBJ1-2; a weak D match, TRBD1 (5 bases). Between the trimmed V and J ends, which lost 0 bases and 3 bases, there was a span of 15 bases. The germline CDR1 and CDR2 sequences are SGHRS and YFSETQ. The length of the CDR3 is 16 residues. The CDR3 coding sequence is TGCGCCAGCAGCTTGGGGCGCAGGGACCCCCACTATGGCTACACCTTC. Its translation is CASSLGRRDPHYGYTF. The whole variable domain, filled in from reference TRBV5-1 and TRBJ1-2, reads KAGVTQTPRYLIKTRGQQVTLSCSPISGHRSVSWYQQTPGQGLQFLFEYFSETQRNKGNFPGRFSGRQFSNSRSEMNVSTLELGDSALYLCASSLGRRDPHYGYTFGSGTRLTVV.

The CDR3 DNA reads TGTGCCAGCAGTTACCGGAGGGGGAACACTGAAGCTTTCTTT. Amino acids: CASSYRRGNTEAFF. This sequence joins TRBV6-5 and TRBJ1-1, with D possibly matching TRBD1 (5 bases). Trimming removed 2 bases at V and 1 base at J, with 8 bases between. Germline CDR1 and CDR2: MNHEY and SVGAGI. The length of the CDR3 is 14 residues.

This clone was seen once. The V gene is TRBV11-2, the J gene TRBJ2-1, with 7 bases matching TRBD1. V shed 1 base and J 8 bases; nucleotides not matched to a gene: 11. Looked up from germline, CDR1 is SGHAT and CDR2 is FQNNGV. The CDR3 loop spans 16 amino acids. As DNA, the CDR3 is TGTGCCAGCAGCTTAGGATGGGAGAGGGGGCACCATGAGCAGTTCTTC. As protein: CASSLGWERGHHEQFF.

The CDR3 DNA reads TGTGCCAGCAGCCAACTGGGGACAGTTGGGAACTATGGCTACACCTTC. It translates to CASSQLGTVGNYGYTF. V is TRBV14 and J is TRBJ1-2; 7 nucleotides align to TRBD1. CDR3 length: 16 amino acids. With 2 bases clipped from V and 2 bases from J, the junction kept 8 bases outside the gene matches. The germline V gene has CDR1 SGHDN and CDR2 FVKESK.

This clone came up once. The chain couples TRBV10-1 to TRBJ2-1; unclear D gene. CDR1 and CDR2 (germline): WNHNN, SYGVQD (reference sequence). V was cut by 3 bases and J by 4 bases, with 7 bases left in between. CDR3 size: 13 residues. CDR3 nucleotides: TGCGCCAGCAGTGACAGGAGATACAATGAGCAGTTCTTC. This translates into CASSDRRYNEQFF.

This clone was found once. This chain connects TRBV15 to TRBJ2-3, with D unresolved. The germline V gene has CDR1 LNHNV and CDR2 YYDKDF (reference sequence). V lost 0 bases to trimming and J lost 5 bases, with 3 bases between them. The CDR3 sequence is 12 residues long. CDR3 nucleotides: TGTGCCACCAGCAGAGACAAAGATACGCAGTATTTT. Amino acids: CATSRDKDTQYF.

V is TRBV27 and J is TRBJ2-7; 9 positions agree with TRBD2. The germline V gene encodes CDR1 MNHEY and CDR2 SMNVEV (reference sequence). J lost 5 bases, V lost 3 bases, and 8 bases had no gene match. The CDR3 extends over 15 amino acids. The CDR3 DNA reads TGTGCCAGCAGTTTTGGCGGGACTAGCCCGAACGAGCAGTACTTC. This gives the protein CASSFGGTSPNEQYF.

This clone was found once. CDR3 in DNA: TGTGCCAGCAGTATCAGCGGGATAGGCTACGAGCAGTACTTC. Its protein product is CASSISGIGYEQYF. The chain has TRBV27 and TRBJ2-7, with 7 nucleotides matching TRBD2. CDR1 MNHEY and CDR2 SMNVEV come from the germline V gene (reference sequence). The ends lost 5 bases at V and 3 bases at J; junction bases unmatched: 7. The CDR3 has 14 residues.